These 27 T cell receptor beta chains were sequenced from one sample in a study of blood T cell repertoires in COVID-19. Sequencing was performed with immunoSEQ multiplex PCR; in TCRdb, only in-frame clones are kept and a portion is missing. The sample yields 200,000 to 300,000 clones, approximately 85% seen once. Sequencing was carried out using peripheral blood. The source of these receptors is a middle-aged man with acute or convalescent COVID-19.

This chain uses TRBV25-1 with TRBJ2-3; 13 bases map to TRBD2. The CDR3 sequence is 16 residues long. Per the germline V gene, CDR1 is MGHDK and CDR2 is SYGVNS. After removal of 3 bases from V and 2 bases from J, the junction contained 2 bases not matched to a gene. The CDR3 loop is CASSDGTSGNTDTQYF. CDR3 DNA sequence: TGTGCCAGCAGTGACGGGACTAGCGGGAACACAGATACGCAGTATTTT.

J is TRBJ2-4 and V is TRBV7-9; 9 nucleotides line up with TRBD2. The CDR3 is 16 amino acids. Germline V CDR1 and CDR2: SEHNR, FQNEAQ (reference sequence). Trimming cost V 3 bases and J 1 base; bases outside gene matches: 4. The DNA for the CDR3 is TGTGCCAGCAGCTTGCTAGCGGGGTCGGCCAAAAACATTCAGTACTTC. Translated, it gives CASSLLAGSAKNIQYF.

This clone was observed a few times. This chain uses TRBV11-1 with TRBJ2-5, with 7 nucleotides matching TRBD1. The germline CDR1 and CDR2 sequences are SGHAT and FQDESV (reference sequence). The CDR3 spans 16 residues. V dropped 5 bases and J dropped 2; count of bases not matched to a gene: 11. The DNA of the CDR3 is TGTGCCAGCAGCGCACGACAGGGTCCAGCACAAGAGACCCAGTACTTC. This codes for CASSARQGPAQETQYF.

This rearrangement joins TRBV5-1 to TRBJ2-2, with a possible D match to TRBD2 (6 bases). CDR1 SGHRS and CDR2 YFSETQ come from the germline V gene. V gave up 0 bases and J gave up 6 bases, with 12 bases separating them. The CDR3 length is 15 residues. CDR3 sequence reads: CASSLDGGFPGELFF. In DNA form, the CDR3 reads TGCGCCAGCAGCTTGGACGGGGGTTTCCCCGGGGAGCTGTTTTTT.

V is TRBV28 and J is TRBJ1-6; 7 bases are a match to TRBD1. This CDR3 is 13 amino acids long. Germline lookup yields CDR1 MDHEN and CDR2 SYDVKM. Trimming at V came to 6 bases and at J to 13 bases, leaving 9 bases not matched to a gene. The CDR3 spells CASRGRQGPPLHF. The DNA for the CDR3 is TGTGCCAGCAGGGGCCGACAGGGTCCCCCCCTCCACTTT.

The chain employs TRBV27 and TRBJ2-2, with 9 bases aligning to TRBD2. Germline CDR1 and CDR2: MNHEY and SMNVEV (reference sequence). This CDR3 spans 16 amino acids. V dropped 3 bases and J dropped 1; count of bases not matched to a gene: 3. The CDR3, as DNA: TGTGCCAGCAGTTTGAGCGGGGGGCGGAACACCGGGGAGCTGTTTTTT. Its protein is CASSLSGGRNTGELFF.

This chain joins TRBV28 and TRBJ2-7, with 10 bases identical to TRBD2. Looked up from germline, CDR1 is MDHEN and CDR2 is SYDVKM. This CDR3 is 18 amino acids long. The junction had 14 bases not matched to a gene; V was cut back by 4 bases and J by 2 bases. The CDR3 sequence is CASSSRVGSGRPTYEQYF. The CDR3 DNA reads as TGTGCCAGCAGTTCCAGGGTCGGTAGCGGGAGGCCTACCTACGAGCAGTACTTC.

The chain couples TRBV11-2 to TRBJ2-2, with D possibly TRBD2 on 6 matching bases. Trimming shortened V by 3 bases and J by 4 bases, and 18 bases separated the two germline ends. The CDR3 contains 17 residues. Germline V gives CDR1 SGHAT, CDR2 FQNNGV. In DNA form, the CDR3 reads TGTGCCAGCAGCTTTATCGAAGCTAGCGCGAGCACCGGGGAGCTGTTTTTT. This encodes CASSFIEASASTGELFF.

This clone was observed a few times. Other DNA sequences within the sample encode an identical CDR3. The chain is built from TRBV18 and TRBJ1-2; 9 nucleotides agree with TRBD1. This CDR3 is 15 amino acids long. After removal of 3 bases from V and 0 bases from J, the junction contained 2 bases not matched to a gene. Germline lookup yields CDR1 KGHSH and CDR2 LQKENI. The DNA for the CDR3 is TGTGCCAGCTCACCGGGACAGGGATCTAACTATGGCTACACCTTC. Translated: CASSPGQGSNYGYTF.

V gene TRBV7-2 combines with J gene TRBJ1-3, with D unresolved. CDR3 length equals 15 residues. Trimming took 1 base from V and 0 from J, leaving 7 bases between them. Germline V gives CDR1 SGHTA, CDR2 FQGNSA. In DNA form, the CDR3 reads TGTGCCAGCAGCTTAGACTCACCCTCTGGAAACACCATATATTTT. The encoded protein is CASSLDSPSGNTIYF.

This sequence joins TRBV11-2 and TRBJ2-2, with 8 bases identical to TRBD1. V lost 5 bases, J lost 9 bases, and 14 bases stayed unmatched. The CDR3 has 16 amino acids. CDR1 is SGHAT, CDR2 FQNNGV, per germline. CDR3 sequence reads: CASSHGGQAGHRELFF. The DNA of the CDR3 is TGTGCCAGCAGCCATGGGGGACAGGCTGGTCACCGGGAGCTGTTTTTT.

The chain links TRBV9 to TRBJ2-5; 15 bases fit TRBD2. This CDR3 has 19 residues. Germline lookup yields CDR1 SGDLS and CDR2 YYNGEE. V lost 2 bases, J lost 3 bases, and 11 bases stayed unmatched. The CDR3 spells CASSVGSGLAGGRKETQYF. CDR3 nucleotides: TGTGCCAGCAGCGTGGGATCCGGACTAGCGGGAGGGAGGAAAGAGACCCAGTACTTC.

The chain couples TRBV13 to TRBJ1-3, with D possibly matching TRBD1 (6 bases). Germline loops: CDR1 PRHDT, CDR2 FYEKMQ (reference sequence). Trimming took 10 bases from V and 2 from J, leaving 15 bases between them. The CDR3 extends over 14 amino acids. The CDR3 loop reads CATPPRDTGNTIYF. CDR3 nucleotide sequence: TGTGCCACCCCCCCCAGGGACACTGGAAACACCATATATTTT.

The gene calls are TRBV6-6 and TRBJ1-6; perhaps TRBD1 as D (6 bases). Germline V gene sequence: CDR1 MNHNY, CDR2 SVGAGI (reference sequence). The CDR3 totals 14 residues. V dropped 6 bases and J dropped 7 bases, with 13 bases sitting between them. CDR3 sequence: CASRDSFRNSPLHF. CDR3 DNA sequence: TGTGCCAGCAGGGACAGCTTTCGCAATTCACCCCTCCACTTT.

The chain's CDR3 is CSARTSGGRDTQYF. The CDR3 DNA is TGCAGCGCGCGGACTAGCGGGGGTAGGGATACGCAGTATTTT. J is TRBJ2-3 and V is TRBV29-1; the match to TRBD2 covers 13 bases. Germline loops: CDR1 SQVTM, CDR2 ANQGSEA. V dropped 7 bases and J dropped 6; count of bases not matched to a gene: 7. CDR3 length: 14 residues.

This chain joins TRBV10-1 and TRBJ2-4; 8 bases align to TRBD1. This CDR3 is built from 16 residues. The V gene's germline CDR1 is WNHNN and CDR2 SYGVQD (reference sequence). The V gene end was trimmed by 6 bases and the J gene end by 0 bases; junction bases not matched to a gene: 7. The CDR3 loop reads CASSDGTGVAKNIQYF. The CDR3 nucleotides read TGCGCCAGCAGCGATGGGACAGGAGTAGCCAAAAACATTCAGTACTTC.

CDR3 nucleotide sequence: TGTGCCAGCAGCGGGGCGACAGTCTCTGGAAACACCATATATTTT. This translates into CASSGATVSGNTIYF. This chain links TRBV5-4 with TRBJ1-3; a possible D gene is TRBD1 (5 bases). The V and J ends lost 4 bases and 0 bases respectively, with 11 bases between them. CDR3 length: 15 amino acids. From germline, CDR1 is SGHNT and CDR2 YYREEE (reference sequence). Full variable domain (outside the CDR3, taken from reference TRBV5-4 and TRBJ1-3): ETGVTQSPTHLIKTRGQQVTLRCSSQSGHNTVSWYQQALGQGPQFIFQYYREEENGRGNFPPRFSGLQFPNYSSELNVNALELDDSALYLCASSGATVSGNTIYFGEGSWLTVV.

CDR3 sequence (DNA): TGTGCCAGCAGCCCGCAACAGGCTAACTATGGCTACACCTTC. Its translation is CASSPQQANYGYTF. The J gene is TRBJ1-2, the V gene TRBV7-6; tentative D call: TRBD1 (5 bases). V was cut by 5 bases and J by 0 bases, with 10 bases left in between. CDR1 and CDR2 (germline): SGHVS, FNYEAQ. The CDR3 extends over 14 amino acids. The complete variable domain, with remaining parts taken from reference TRBV7-6 and TRBJ1-2, reads GAGVSQSPRYKVTKRGQDVALRCDPISGHVSLYWYRQALGQGPEFLTYFNYEAQQDKSGLPNDRFSAERPEGSISTLTIQRTEQRDSAMYRCASSPQQANYGYTFGSGTRLTVV.

The rearrangement links TRBV18 to TRBJ1-4; 7 nucleotides match TRBD1. Germline-derived CDR1 and CDR2 are KGHSH and LQKENI. The CDR3 runs to 15 residues. J gave up 6 bases and V 2 bases, and 6 bases lay outside the gene matches. Written as DNA, the CDR3 is TGTGCCAGCTCACCAAGGGGGCTCTTAGATGAAAAACTGTTTTTT. Translated: CASSPRGLLDEKLFF.

The gene calls are TRBV5-6 and TRBJ2-1, with 10 positions matching TRBD2. The V segment lost 4 bases and the J segment 8 bases; nucleotides outside the gene matches: 9. Germline V gene data show CDR1 as SGHDT and CDR2 as YYEEEE. This CDR3 region has 15 residues. Written as DNA, the CDR3 is TGTGCCAGCAGCCTTGCACTAGCGGGAAGAGATGAGCAGTTCTTC. It yields the protein CASSLALAGRDEQFF.

Notes on this clone: The sample contains more than one DNA sequence encoding this CDR3. The rearrangement joins TRBV6-2 or TRBV6-3 to TRBJ1-1; a possible D gene is TRBD1 (6 bases). The CDR3 loop spans 14 amino acids. CDR1 is MNHEY, CDR2 SVGEGT, per germline. Trimming left V 3 bases short and J 1 base short, with 9 bases between. The CDR3 nucleotides are TGTGCCAGCAGTTATCTGACAGGGAACACTGAAGCTTTCTTT. This encodes CASSYLTGNTEAFF.

This chain joins TRBV4-1 and TRBJ2-6; possible D gene TRBD2, 5 bases. V was cut by 0 bases and J by 1 base, with 19 bases left in between. The germline gives CDR1 MGHRA, CDR2 YSYEKL. The CDR3 runs to 20 residues. This CDR3 reads CASSQEEARGVASGANVLTF. The CDR3 coding sequence is TGCGCCAGCAGCCAAGAGGAGGCCCGGGGTGTGGCGTCTGGGGCCAACGTCCTGACTTTC.

This clone has just a few counts. The J gene is TRBJ1-6, the V gene TRBV3-1 (or the pseudogene TRBV3-2); D is possibly TRBD1 (5 bases). Trimming took off 3 bases at V and 9 bases at J, with 12 bases between the two ends. CDR1 LGHDT and CDR2 YNNKEL come from the germline V gene (reference sequence). This CDR3 has 14 amino acids. The CDR3 loop is CASSQGGVGSPLHF. The CDR3 DNA is TGTGCCAGCAGCCAGGGGGGAGTCGGTTCACCCCTCCACTTT.

The chain has TRBV5-5 and TRBJ1-4; 8 positions match TRBD1. J lost 7 bases, V lost 3 bases, and 8 bases had no gene match. Germline values: CDR1 SGHKS, CDR2 YYEKEE (reference sequence). This CDR3 comprises 15 residues. The CDR3 DNA is TGTGCCAGCAGCTCGTTCACAGGGGGGAGTGAAAAACTGTTTTTT. Residues: CASSSFTGGSEKLFF.

Only a few counts were recorded for this clone. The genes are TRBV10-1 and TRBJ2-7; 7 bases are shared with TRBD2. The CDR3 covers 14 residues. J gave up 0 bases and V 6 bases, and 5 bases lay outside the gene matches. Germline V gene data show CDR1 as WNHNN and CDR2 as SYGVQD (reference sequence). The CDR3 nucleotides are TGCGCCAGCAGCGACGGGGACTACTCCTACGAGCAGTACTTC. This gives the protein CASSDGDYSYEQYF.

This chain uses TRBV11-2 with TRBJ1-6; D is possibly TRBD1 (6 bases). The length of the CDR3 is 16 residues. V was trimmed by 0 bases and J by 9 bases, leaving 15 bases between them. CDR1 SGHAT and CDR2 FQNNGV come from the germline V gene. In DNA, the CDR3 is TGTGCCAGCAGCTTAGATATTGTCACAGGGCTTTCACCCCTCCACTTT. Its translation is CASSLDIVTGLSPLHF.

This chain uses TRBV9 with TRBJ2-3; 7 nucleotides align to TRBD2. V shed 0 bases, J shed 0 bases, and the junction held 4 bases outside the gene matches. Germline V gene sequence: CDR1 SGDLS, CDR2 YYNGEE. The CDR3 spans 16 residues. DNA for the CDR3: TGTGCCAGCAGCGTAGTGGAAGCGGGAAGCACAGATACGCAGTATTTT. It is translated as CASSVVEAGSTDTQYF.